A selection of T cell receptor beta chains follows, all from one sample in a study of control samples from healthy donors and cancer patients. Profiling relied on immunoSEQ multiplex PCR, and the TCRdb table lists in-frame clones only, not all of them. The profile covers 95,000 to 100,000 clones, with around 89% appearing a single time and about 7.8% taken by the ten largest. The source material was blood. The receptors originated from a man under 40 in good health. Both conserved end residues are part of each CDR3. D genes are given only for firm matches. Clone size is stated in some rows and not others, as once, few, many or a class when expanded.

j_gene,v_gene,abundance,d_gene,CDR3nt,CDR3aa
TRBJ2-3,TRBV20-1,.,.,TGCAGTGCTGGGGAAACAGATACGCAGTATTTT,CSAGETDTQYF
TRBJ1-6,TRBV18,.,.,TGTGCCAGCTCACCCGATGGCTCACCCCTCCACTTT,CASSPDGSPLHF
TRBJ1-1,TRBV7-8,.,.,TGTGCCAGCAGCTTAGGGGGGCCGAGGAACACTGAAGCTTTCTTT,CASSLGGPRNTEAFF
TRBJ1-1,TRBV6-5,.,TRBD1,TGTGCCAGCTGTACCGGAGGGGGCCTCACTGAAGCTTTCTTT,CASCTGGGLTEAFF
TRBJ2-7,TRBV19,.,.,TGTGCCAGTAGTATGATGCAGGCCCGGCCTGGGGAGCAGTACTTC,CASSMMQARPGEQYF
TRBJ2-1,TRBV11-3,.,.,TGTGCCAGCAGCTTATCCCAGAACATCTTGTTCTTC,CASSLSQNILFF
TRBJ1-5,TRBV6-5,.,.,TGTGCCAGCAGTTGCCTGGACACATATAGCAATCAGCCCCAGCATTTT,CASSCLDTYSNQPQHF
TRBJ2-1,TRBV13,few,.,TGTGCCAGCAGCCTATATCCGGGTCGGCAGTTCTTC,CASSLYPGRQFF
TRBJ1-5,TRBV6-2/TRBV6-3,.,.,TGTGCCAGCAGCCGACCTCAGGGACGTAGTCAGCCCCAGCATTTT,CASSRPQGRSQPQHF
TRBJ1-4,TRBV5-5,.,.,TGTGCCAGCAGCAAAGGTGAAAAACTGTTTTTT,CASSKGEKLFF
TRBJ1-6,TRBV27,once,.,TGTGCCAGCAGTTTATTAGAATATAATTCACCCCTCCACTTT,CASSLLEYNSPLHF
TRBJ1-4,TRBV7-6,.,TRBD1,TGTGCCAGCAGCTTAGGTGGACAGGCTAATGAAAAACTGTTTTTT,CASSLGGQANEKLFF
TRBJ2-2,TRBV24-1,.,TRBD1,TGTGCCACCAGGGACAGGGGTGGTCCCGGGGAGCTGTTTTTT,CATRDRGGPGELFF
TRBJ1-2,TRBV27,.,.,TGTGCCAGCAGAAAAGGACAGCACTATGGCTACACCTTC,CASRKGQHYGYTF
TRBJ1-5,TRBV6-5,.,.,TGTGCCAGCAGTTACCGGGGAGGGATTCAGCCCCAGCATTTT,CASSYRGGIQPQHF
TRBJ1-2,TRBV24-1,.,TRBD1,TGTGCCACCAGTGATCCGGGACAGGGTTGGTATGGCTACACCTTC,CATSDPGQGWYGYTF
TRBJ1-1,TRBV27,.,.,TGTGCCAGCAGTTCCACAGGGTATGTTAGTGAAGCTTTCTTT,CASSSTGYVSEAFF
TRBJ2-3,TRBV14,.,TRBD2,TGTGCCAGCAGCCATGCCATCCACCAATGGGGGGGAACAGATACGCAGTATTTT,CASSHAIHQWGGTDTQYF
TRBJ2-2,TRBV18,once,.,TGTGCCAGCTCCCCGGACAGCTTGAACACCGGGGAGCTGTTTTTT,CASSPDSLNTGELFF
TRBJ2-1,TRBV4-2,.,.,TGTGCCAGCTCAGGGACGAGTTCTTACAATGAGCAGTTCTTC,CASSGTSSYNEQFF
TRBJ2-3,TRBV27,.,TRBD1,TGTGCCAGCAGTTTATCCACACCGGGACAGGGGTCAGATACGCAGTATTTT,CASSLSTPGQGSDTQYF
TRBJ2-1,TRBV5-6,.,.,TGTGCCAGCAGCTTGAGATTAGCGGTCGATGAGCAGTTCTTC,CASSLRLAVDEQFF
TRBJ2-1,TRBV6-5,.,TRBD2,TGTGCCACTCACCCGGGGGGAACTTACAATGAGCAGTTCTTC,CATHPGGTYNEQFF
TRBJ1-1,TRBV18,.,TRBD1,TGTGCCAGCTCACCACCGAGGTGGGACAGAAAAGCTTTCTTT,CASSPPRWDRKAFF
TRBJ1-2,TRBV24-1,once,.,TGTGCCACCTCCCACTCAGGAAGGGTAAGAGACTACACCTTC,CATSHSGRVRDYTF
TRBJ1-2,TRBV3-1/TRBV3-2,.,TRBD1,TGTGCCAGCAGCCAAGATTACTTTATTACCGGGACAGGGTCCCGCAATGGCTACACCTTC,CASSQDYFITGTGSRNGYTF
TRBJ2-2,TRBV5-5,once,.,TGTGCCAGCAGCCCCGGCGGGGAGCTGTTTTTT,CASSPGGELFF
TRBJ2-1,TRBV28,.,TRBD1,TGTGCCAGCAGTTTGACAGGGGTGTACAATGAGCAGTTCTTC,CASSLTGVYNEQFF
TRBJ1-1,TRBV29-1,.,.,TGCAGCGTCCCTTTGGAGGGGACAGCTTTCTTT,CSVPLEGTAFF
TRBJ1-1,TRBV7-3,.,.,TGTGCCAGCAGCTTAACAGGACCGTTCAACACTGAAGCTTTCTTT,CASSLTGPFNTEAFF
TRBJ2-3,TRBV9,.,.,TGTGCCAGCAGCGCAGGAAGATCTAGCACAGATACGCAGTATTTT,CASSAGRSSTDTQYF
TRBJ2-7,TRBV5-1,.,.,TGCGCCAGCAGCCCCGGGACCACGTCCTACGAGCAGTACTTC,CASSPGTTSYEQYF
TRBJ2-7,TRBV18,once,TRBD1,TGTGCCAGCTCATCGGGACAGGGGAACGAGCAGTACTTC,CASSSGQGNEQYF
TRBJ2-5,TRBV11-2,.,.,TGTGCCAGCAGCCCATCAGGGGGGGAGTACCAAGAGACCCAGTACTTC,CASSPSGGEYQETQYF
TRBJ1-1,TRBV27,.,.,TGTGCCAGCAGTTTAAGGCCCGGACATCGGAACACTGAAGCTTTCTTT,CASSLRPGHRNTEAFF
TRBJ2-3,TRBV6-2/TRBV6-3,.,TRBD1,TGTGCCAGCAGTTTTCTTACCCGGACAGGAACAAGCACAGATACGCAGTATTTT,CASSFLTRTGTSTDTQYF
TRBJ1-3,TRBV9,.,.,TGTGCCAGCAGCGTCATGTCAGATATATCGGGAAACACCATATATTTT,CASSVMSDISGNTIYF
TRBJ2-1,TRBV18,.,TRBD2,TGTGCCAGCGCAACGGGACTAGCAGTTGGCAATGAGCAGTTCTTC,CASATGLAVGNEQFF
TRBJ1-2,TRBV9,.,TRBD1,TGTGCCAGCAGCGCCGGGACAGGAGGCTTC,CASSAGTGGF
TRBJ1-1,TRBV6-5,.,.,TGTGCCAGCTTTTGGAGGGTTTCTAATTCTGAAGCTTTCTTT,CASFWRVSNSEAFF
TRBJ2-5,TRBV2,.,.,TGTGCCAGCAGTCTGGACTGGCTTGGAGAGACCCAGTACTTC,CASSLDWLGETQYF
TRBJ2-7,TRBV4-3,few,TRBD1,TGCGCCAGCAGCAGACAGGGCTCTTCCTACGAGCAGTACTTC,CASSRQGSSYEQYF
TRBJ1-2,TRBV30,.,.,TGTGCCTGGACCCCACAGGGAACTAACTATGGCTACACCTTC,CAWTPQGTNYGYTF
TRBJ1-4,TRBV6-6,.,TRBD1,TGTGCCAGCAGTCATAAGGGACAGGGAATTAGGACTAATGAAAAACTGTTTTTT,CASSHKGQGIRTNEKLFF
TRBJ2-3,TRBV12-3/TRBV12-4,.,.,TGTGCCATTCGCGTCGGATCTCATACGCAGTATTTT,CAIRVGSHTQYF
TRBJ2-3,TRBV24-1,many,.,TGTGCCACCAGCGAGGACAGCTACACAGATACGCAGTATTTT,CATSEDSYTDTQYF
TRBJ2-5,TRBV30,.,TRBD2,TGTGCCTGGACCTTCCTTACTAGCGGGAGGGGCGGCAGGACCCAGTACTTC,CAWTFLTSGRGGRTQYF
TRBJ1-5,TRBV7-2,.,TRBD1,TGTGCCAGCAGCATTTCCGGGACAGAACACAATCAGCCCCAGCATTTT,CASSISGTEHNQPQHF
TRBJ2-5,TRBV27,.,.,TGTGCCAGCAGTTTCGGGCGGGCCCTGGGGACCCAGTACTTC,CASSFGRALGTQYF
TRBJ2-7,TRBV6-2/TRBV6-3,.,.,TGTGCCAGCAGTCGGCCCTGGGCCTACGAGCAGTACTTC,CASSRPWAYEQYF
TRBJ2-3,TRBV15,.,.,TGTGCCACCAAACGGGGGATGGCAGATACGCAGTATTTT,CATKRGMADTQYF
TRBJ2-5,TRBV6-6,.,TRBD1,TGTGCCAGCAGATCCGGGACAGGGCCGGAGACCCAGTACTTC,CASRSGTGPETQYF
TRBJ1-2,TRBV24-1,.,.,TGTGCCACCAGTGATGACACCTATGGCTACACCTTC,CATSDDTYGYTF